The next 4 T cell receptor beta chains were all read from a single sample in a study of blood T cell repertoires in COVID-19. Only in-frame clones appear in the TCRdb table, and some are missing; sequencing was by immunoSEQ multiplex PCR. The sample lists around 50,000 clones; over 75% were seen once. Source material: peripheral blood. These TCRs come from a man aged 50 or older with active COVID-19.

The V gene is TRBV3-1 (or the pseudogene TRBV3-2), the J gene TRBJ2-7; 10 bases agree with TRBD2. This CDR3 region has 15 residues. The germline gives CDR1 LGHDT, CDR2 YNNKEL (reference sequence). V lost 4 bases, J lost 2 bases, and 5 bases stayed unmatched. In DNA form, the CDR3 reads TGTGCCAGCAGCCGACTAGCGGGTATAACCTACGAGCAGTACTTC. As protein: CASSRLAGITYEQYF.

This clone was observed once. The chain recombines TRBV9 with TRBJ2-3; D perhaps matches TRBD1 (5 bases). CDR3 length equals 11 residues. From germline, CDR1 is SGDLS and CDR2 YYNGEE. Trimming took 5 bases from V and 4 from J, leaving 5 bases between them. The CDR3 protein is CASRGADTQYF. Here the CDR3 DNA reads TGTGCCAGCAGAGGGGCAGATACGCAGTATTTT.

The count of this clone is one. The V and J genes are TRBV6-5 and TRBJ2-3; 11 bases line up with TRBD1. The CDR3 covers 16 residues. The V segment lost 0 bases and the J segment 5 bases; nucleotides outside the gene matches: 4. The V gene's germline CDR1 is MNHEY and CDR2 SVGAGI. The CDR3, as DNA: TGTGCCAGCAGTTACTCAGGACAGGGGGCGGGAGATACGCAGTATTTT. Residues: CASSYSGQGAGDTQYF.

This clone appeared a few times. The chain recombines TRBV6-2 or TRBV6-3 with TRBJ1-5, with D tentatively TRBD1 (5 bases). V was cut by 6 bases and J by 7 bases, with 16 bases left in between. Germline V lookup: CDR1 MNHEY, CDR2 SVGEGT. This CDR3 comprises 14 residues. The CDR3 protein is CASSSNQGLQPQHF. The CDR3 DNA is TGTGCCAGCAGCTCAAACCAGGGTTTGCAGCCCCAGCATTTT.